Detailed here is one T cell receptor beta chain. The authors' processing: Reference gene primer amplification in the assay estimated nucleated cell counts. Profiled with immunoSEQ multiplex PCR; TCRdb holds only in-frame clones, not every one. V, J and clone size are those of that table, while D and trimming were read from the DNA. The sample includes approximately 290,000 clones, 85% to 90% of them seen just once. The V end lost 2 bases, the J end lost 7 bases, and 18 bases lay between the germline ends. Germline values: CDR1 MDHEN, CDR2 SYDVKM. The CDR3 contains 15 residues. The data originate from a study of blood T cell repertoires in COVID-19. As for the study in general: The United States, Italy and Spain were the sources of the acute and convalescent COVID-19 samples. PBMCs, B-cell-depleted T cells, or T cells provided the cDNA or gDNA that made up the material.

In assigning cohorts, the study relied on participant-reported clinical history. The rearrangement links TRBV28 to TRBJ2-7; the D gene is possibly TRBD1 (7 bases). Specimen: PBMCs or T cells enriched from blood (not recorded which). This receptor was taken from a woman younger than 35 with acute COVID-19. CDR3 amino acids: CASSLRSGGQSEQYF. The CDR3 coding sequence is TGTGCCAGCAGTTTAAGGTCAGGGGGGCAGTCGGAGCAGTACTTC.